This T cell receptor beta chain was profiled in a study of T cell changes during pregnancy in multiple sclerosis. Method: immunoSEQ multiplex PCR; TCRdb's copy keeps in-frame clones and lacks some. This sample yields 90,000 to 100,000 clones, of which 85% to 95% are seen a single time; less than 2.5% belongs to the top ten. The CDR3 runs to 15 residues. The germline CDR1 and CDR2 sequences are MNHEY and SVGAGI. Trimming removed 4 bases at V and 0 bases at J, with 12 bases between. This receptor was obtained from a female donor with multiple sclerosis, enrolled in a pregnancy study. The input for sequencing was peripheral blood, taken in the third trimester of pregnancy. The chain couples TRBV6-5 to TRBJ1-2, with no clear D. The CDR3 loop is CASSLDQTTNYGYTF. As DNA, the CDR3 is TGTGCCAGCAGTTTGGATCAGACTACTAACTATGGCTACACCTTC.